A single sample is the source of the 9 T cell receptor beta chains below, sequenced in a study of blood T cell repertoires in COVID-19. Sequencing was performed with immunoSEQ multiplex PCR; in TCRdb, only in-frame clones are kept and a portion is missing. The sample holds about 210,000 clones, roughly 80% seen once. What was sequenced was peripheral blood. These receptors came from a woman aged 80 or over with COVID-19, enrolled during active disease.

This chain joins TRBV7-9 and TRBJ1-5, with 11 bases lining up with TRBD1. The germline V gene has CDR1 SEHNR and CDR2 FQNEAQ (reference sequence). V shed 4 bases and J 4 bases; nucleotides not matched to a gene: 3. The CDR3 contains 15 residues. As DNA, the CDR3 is TGTGCCAGCAGCTCGGGACAGGGGGAAAATCAGCCCCAGCATTTT. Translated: CASSSGQGENQPQHF.

The CDR3 protein is CASSLGGQGFGYTF. CDR3 DNA: TGTGCCAGCAGCTTAGGGGGACAGGGGTTTGGCTACACCTTC. The rearrangement joins TRBV7-9 to TRBJ1-2, with 10 positions matching TRBD1. CDR1 SEHNR and CDR2 FQNEAQ come from the germline V gene (reference sequence). The CDR3 contains 14 residues. V shed 1 base, J shed 7 bases, and the junction held 3 bases outside the gene matches.

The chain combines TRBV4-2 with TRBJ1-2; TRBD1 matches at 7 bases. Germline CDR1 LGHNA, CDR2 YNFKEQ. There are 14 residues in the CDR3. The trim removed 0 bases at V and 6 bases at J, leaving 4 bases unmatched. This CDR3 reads CASSQDPRGDGYTF. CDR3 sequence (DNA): TGTGCCAGCAGCCAAGATCCCAGGGGGGATGGCTACACCTTC.

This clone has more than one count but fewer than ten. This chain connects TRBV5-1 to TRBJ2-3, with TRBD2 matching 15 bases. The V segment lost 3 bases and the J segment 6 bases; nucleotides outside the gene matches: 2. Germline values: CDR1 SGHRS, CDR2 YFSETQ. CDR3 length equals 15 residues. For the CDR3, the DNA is TGCGCCAGCAGCTACGGGACTAGCGGGGGGGATACGCAGTATTTT. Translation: CASSYGTSGGDTQYF.

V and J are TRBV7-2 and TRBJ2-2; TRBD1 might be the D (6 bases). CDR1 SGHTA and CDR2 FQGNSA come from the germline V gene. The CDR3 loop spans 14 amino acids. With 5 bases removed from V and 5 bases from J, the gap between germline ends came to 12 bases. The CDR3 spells CASSQAGVTGELFF. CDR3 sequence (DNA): TGTGCCAGCAGCCAGGCAGGGGTTACCGGGGAGCTGTTTTTT. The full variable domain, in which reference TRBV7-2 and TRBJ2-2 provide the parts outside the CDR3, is GAGVSQSPSNKVTEKGKDVELRCDPISGHTALYWYRQSLGQGLEFLIYFQGNSAPDKSGLPSDRFSAERTGGSVSTLTIQRTQQEDSAVYLCASSQAGVTGELFFGEGSRLTVL.

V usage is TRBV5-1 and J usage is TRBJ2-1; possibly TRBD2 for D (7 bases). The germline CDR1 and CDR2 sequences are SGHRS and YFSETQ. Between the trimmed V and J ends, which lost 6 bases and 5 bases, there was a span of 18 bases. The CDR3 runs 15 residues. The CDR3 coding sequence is TGCGCCAGCAACACCGTGCCGGGGGGCAACAATGAGCAGTTCTTC. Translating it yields CASNTVPGGNNEQFF.

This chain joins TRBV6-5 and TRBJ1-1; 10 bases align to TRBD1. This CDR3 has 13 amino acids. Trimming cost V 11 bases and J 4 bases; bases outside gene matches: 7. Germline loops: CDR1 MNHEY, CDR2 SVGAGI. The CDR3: CAGRQGAGTEAFF. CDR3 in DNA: TGTGCCGGGAGACAGGGGGCTGGCACTGAAGCTTTCTTT.

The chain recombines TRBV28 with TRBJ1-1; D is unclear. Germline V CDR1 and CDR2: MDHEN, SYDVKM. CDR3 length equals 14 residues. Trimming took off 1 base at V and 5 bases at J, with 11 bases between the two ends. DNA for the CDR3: TGTGCCAGCAGTTTATCGACGGGAGGGACTGAAGCTTTCTTT. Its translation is CASSLSTGGTEAFF.

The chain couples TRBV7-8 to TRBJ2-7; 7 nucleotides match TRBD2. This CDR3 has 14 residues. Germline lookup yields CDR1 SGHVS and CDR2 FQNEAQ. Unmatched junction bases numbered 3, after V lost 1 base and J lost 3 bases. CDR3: CASSLGGSFYEQYF. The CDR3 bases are TGTGCCAGCAGCTTAGGCGGGAGCTTCTACGAGCAGTACTTC.